This T cell receptor beta chain was found in a study of blood T cells in healthy people across ages. General observations from the study: PBMCs were not sorted, which prevented a conclusive comparison of naive versus antigen-experienced cells.

A second PCR of roughly 7 to 11 cycles used a sample-barcoded 5' primer and a J-beta primer mix. Per sample, CDR3-containing paired-end reads numbered at least 3 million. TCRdb called the 5' RACE reads again in MiXCR, with one record for every CDR3 protein. The repertoire holds 1.2 million to 1.5 million distinct CDR3 sequences, roughly 60% seen once, with under 8.5% in the top ten. As for this clonotype: Its antigen is undetermined.

No fewer than 5.5 micrograms of total RNA were isolated from every sample. The source is a man between 18 and 29 years old in good health. The material sequenced was blood.

The CDR3 sequence is CASSHYPGGQDVQYF. CDR3 coding DNA: TGTGCCAGCAGTCACTACCCAGGGGGGCAGGACGTGCAGTACTTC. The V and J genes are TRBV7-6 and TRBJ2-4; weak D call: TRBD1 (7 bases). Germline CDR1 reads SGHVS; CDR2 reads FNYEAQ. Trimming took 6 bases from V and 13 from J, leaving 25 bases between them. This CDR3 is built from 15 residues.